The 4 T cell receptor beta chains in this list originate from one sample, sequenced in a study of Graves' ophthalmopathy and Graves' hyperthyroidism (dated by TCRdb to 2016 to 2018). Instrument used: Illumina HiSeq 2000. TCR beta CDR3 regions were amplified from RNA transcripts for repertoire sequencing. HTBI primers and the Qiagen OneStep RT-PCR kit were used in a first-round RT-PCR, which was followed by a second-round multiplex PCR, size selection and purification. The public reads were quality trimmed at Q25 with fastp and then assembled into clones with MiXCR by TCRdb, keeping productive beta chains. Rows with a matching CDR3 protein are joined into one entry that keeps the most common DNA and genes. The sample table contains 900,000 to 1,200,000 distinct CDR3 sequences; only one count was recorded for about 36% of them. Of the sample, around 10% falls within the top ten clones. Sequencing was carried out using peripheral blood or thyroid tissue (not recorded which). The receptors come from an adult man with Graves' hyperthyroidism.

This clonotype has a count of ten or more. The chain is built from TRBV9 and TRBJ2-2; 7 positions match TRBD1. After removal of 7 bases from V and 1 base from J, the junction contained 4 bases not matched to a gene. The CDR3 length is 14 residues. CDR1 and CDR2 (germline): SGDLS, YYNGEE. The CDR3 here is CASEDRENTGELFF. The CDR3 bases are TGTGCCAGCGAAGACAGGGAGAACACCGGGGAGCTGTTTTTT.

J is TRBJ2-5 and V is TRBV10-3, with TRBD2 matching over 7 bases. The ends lost 10 bases at V and 4 bases at J; junction bases unmatched: 15. The CDR3 runs 15 residues. CDR1 ENHRY and CDR2 SYGVKD come from the germline V gene. As DNA, the CDR3 is TGTGCCAGCACCGCTGGTGGGAGGGGCCCAGAGACCCAGTACTTC. This gives the protein CASTAGGRGPETQYF.

The count of this clonotype is one. The chain employs TRBV2 and TRBJ2-1; D perhaps matches TRBD2 (6 bases). The CDR3 totals 15 residues. CDR1 SNHLY and CDR2 FYNNEI come from the germline V gene. V lost 5 bases and J lost 4, with 15 bases in between. The CDR3 region has the DNA TGTGCCAGCAGTCCTACGACTAGGAAGTACAATGAGCAGTTCTTC. It codes for CASSPTTRKYNEQFF.

With regard to this clonotype: A much larger clone lies one base from this, so it may be a read error. This chain joins TRBV7-2 and TRBJ2-5; 7 bases agree with TRBD2. Germline V CDR1 and CDR2: SGHTA, FQGNSA. This CDR3 spans 15 amino acids. The CDR3 region is CASSTRLAGVETQCF. CDR3 nucleotides: TGTGCCAGCAGCACCCGCTTGGCGGGAGTTGAGACCCAGTGCTTC.